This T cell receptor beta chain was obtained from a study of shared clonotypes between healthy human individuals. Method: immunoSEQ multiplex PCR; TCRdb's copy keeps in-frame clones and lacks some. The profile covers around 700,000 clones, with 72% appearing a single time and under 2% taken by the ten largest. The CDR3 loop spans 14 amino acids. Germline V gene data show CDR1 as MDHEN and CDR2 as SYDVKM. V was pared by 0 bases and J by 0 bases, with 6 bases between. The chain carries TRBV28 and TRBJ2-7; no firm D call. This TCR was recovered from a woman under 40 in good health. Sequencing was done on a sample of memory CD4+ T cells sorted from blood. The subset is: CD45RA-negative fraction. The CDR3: CASSLWTDSYEQYF. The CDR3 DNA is TGTGCCAGCAGTTTATGGACTGACTCCTACGAGCAGTACTTC. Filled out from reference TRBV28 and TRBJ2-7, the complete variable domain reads DVKVTQSSRYLVKRTGEKVFLECVQDMDHENMFWYRQDPGLGLRLIYFSYDVKMKEKGDIPEGYSVSREKKERFSLILESASTNQTSMYLCASSLWTDSYEQYFGPGTRLTVT.